This TCR beta chain was identified in a study of shared clonotypes between healthy human individuals. TCRdb keeps only in-frame clones here, not all; method: immunoSEQ multiplex PCR. The table lists roughly 810,000 clones, about 97% of them singletons, with about 0.25% in the top ten. Study-wide findings and caveats: Among several donors, about 5% of naive CD4 clonotypes were found in common.

CDR3 size: 17 residues. CDR1 is SGHAT and CDR2 is FQNNGV in the germline V gene. The V segment lost 3 bases and the J segment 3 bases; nucleotides outside the gene matches: 5. Naive CD8 isolation took CD45RO-negative cells positively selected for CCR7 and excluded terminally differentiated effector memory CD45RA+ cells. Adult donors, all healthy and HIV-negative, had no recent acute infections or vaccinations. Comment on this clone: Its antigen remains unknown.

Specimen: naive CD8+ T cells sorted from blood. V gene TRBV11-2 combines with J gene TRBJ2-1; TRBD2 matches 13 bases. This clonotype was obtained from a man aged 25-45 years in good health. The CDR3 sequence is CASSFGLAGVDYNEQFF. Here the CDR3 DNA reads TGTGCCAGCAGCTTCGGACTAGCGGGAGTAGACTACAATGAGCAGTTCTTC. Complete variable domain (other parts from reference TRBV11-2 and TRBJ2-1): EAGVAQSPRYKIIEKRQSVAFWCNPISGHATLYWYQQILGQGPKLLIQFQNNGVVDDSQLPKDRFSAERLKGVDSTLKIQPAKLEDSAVYLCASSFGLAGVDYNEQFFGPGTRLTVL.